Listed below are T cell receptor beta chains from one sample, sequenced in a study of blood T cell repertoires in COVID-19. TCRdb keeps only in-frame clones here, not all; method: immunoSEQ multiplex PCR. Seen here are about 330,000 clones, around 88% observed once, and the top ten hold about 1.2%. Input material: peripheral blood. The receptors shown here come from a woman aged 50 to 65 with acute or convalescent COVID-19. Both conserved end residues are part of each CDR3. A D gene is named only where the DNA matches it firmly. Clone size is given for some rows only: seen once, a few or many times, or a class if the clone is expanded.

TRBV5-1	-	TRBJ1-1	-	TGCGCCAGCAGCTTAAGACCCACAGGGAACGGGTACACTGAAGCTTTCTTT	CASSLRPTGNGYTEAFF
TRBV5-6	TRBD2	TRBJ2-3	-	TGTGCCAGCAGCTTGGGACTAGCGCGCACAGATACGCAGTATTTT	CASSLGLARTDTQYF
TRBV12-5	-	TRBJ2-2	once	TGTGCTAGTGGCGAGGACTGGAACACCGGGGAGCTGTTTTTT	CASGEDWNTGELFF
TRBV12-3/TRBV12-4	TRBD1	TRBJ1-4	-	TGTGCCAGCAGGGGGACAGGGGGTGAAAAACTGTTTTTT	CASRGTGGEKLFF
TRBV4-1	TRBD1	TRBJ1-2	-	TGCGCCAGCAGCCAAGTACAGGGGGACTATGGCTACACCTTC	CASSQVQGDYGYTF
TRBV2	TRBD1	TRBJ1-1	few	TGTGCCAGCAGTGGAGAGACAGGGCACACTGAAGCTTTCTTT	CASSGETGHTEAFF
TRBV5-1	-	TRBJ1-2	-	TGCGCCAGCAGCCCTTTACAGGGTAACTATGGCTACACCTTC	CASSPLQGNYGYTF
TRBV30	-	TRBJ1-2	once	TGTGCCTGGAGTGTAGGTGGGACATATCACGGCGGTGGCTACACCTTC	CAWSVGGTYHGGGYTF
TRBV7-9	TRBD2	TRBJ2-7	-	TGTGCCAGCAGCTTAATGCGGGAGGGCCCCAACGAGCAGTACTTC	CASSLMREGPNEQYF
TRBV14	-	TRBJ1-2	-	TGTGCCAGCAGCGCGAATAGCTATGGCTACACCTTC	CASSANSYGYTF
TRBV5-6	TRBD1	TRBJ1-1	few	TGTGCCAGCAGCTTGGCCAGGGGGCGTACTGAAGCTTTCTTT	CASSLARGRTEAFF
TRBV3-1/TRBV3-2	-	TRBJ1-2	-	TGTGCCAGCAGCCAAGATTGGAGCGGGGGGCAAGGCTACACCTTC	CASSQDWSGGQGYTF
TRBV14	-	TRBJ2-2	-	TGTGCCAAGGGGCAATACACCGGGGAGCTGTTTTTT	CAKGQYTGELFF
TRBV7-2	-	TRBJ2-3	-	TGTGCCAGCAGCTTACAAGAGGCAGATACGCAGTATTTT	CASSLQEADTQYF
TRBV19	-	TRBJ1-1	-	TGTGCCAGTAGTATCTGGACATCCAGGAACACTGAAGCTTTCTTT	CASSIWTSRNTEAFF
TRBV6-2/TRBV6-3	TRBD2	TRBJ2-3	-	TGTGCCAGCAGTTACTTCTATGGTGTAGCGGGAGTAAAAGATACGCAGTATTTT	CASSYFYGVAGVKDTQYF
TRBV5-6	TRBD1	TRBJ2-6	-	TGTGCCAGCAGCTTGGGGACAGGGGGCTATGGGGCCAACGTCCTGACTTTC	CASSLGTGGYGANVLTF
TRBV11-2	TRBD2	TRBJ2-4	-	TGTGCCAGCAGCCGGAGCGGGGGGCCGACAAACTTAGCCAAAAACATTCAGTACTTC	CASSRSGGPTNLAKNIQYF
TRBV4-1	TRBD1	TRBJ2-5	-	TGCGCCAGCAGCCAAGAAGGGACAGGTGGGGAGACCCAGTACTTC	CASSQEGTGGETQYF
TRBV7-6	TRBD2	TRBJ2-1	-	TGTGCCAGCAGCTATTGGACTAGCCCCTACAATGAGCAGTTCTTC	CASSYWTSPYNEQFF
TRBV10-3	-	TRBJ1-6	-	TGTGCCATCAGTGAGGCCGGACAGACAAATTCACCCCTCCACTTT	CAISEAGQTNSPLHF